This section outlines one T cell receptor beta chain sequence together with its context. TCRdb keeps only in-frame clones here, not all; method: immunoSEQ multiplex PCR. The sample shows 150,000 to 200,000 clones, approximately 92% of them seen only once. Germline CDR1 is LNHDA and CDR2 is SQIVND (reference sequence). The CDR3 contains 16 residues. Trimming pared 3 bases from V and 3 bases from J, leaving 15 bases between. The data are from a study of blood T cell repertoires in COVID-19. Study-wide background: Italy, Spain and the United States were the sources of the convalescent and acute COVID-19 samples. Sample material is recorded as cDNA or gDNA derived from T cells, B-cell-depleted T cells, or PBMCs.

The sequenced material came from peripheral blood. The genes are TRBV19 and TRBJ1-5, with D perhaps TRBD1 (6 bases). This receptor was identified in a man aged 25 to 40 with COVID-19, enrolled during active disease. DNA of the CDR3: TGTGCCAGTAGTATGGGGATAAGACAGGTCAATCAGCCCCAGCATTTT. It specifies CASSMGIRQVNQPQHF.